The present entry profiles one TCR beta chain with its context. There are a few counts of this clonotype. Its antigen remains unidentified. Per-base qualities were not stored, and no clone one base away is much larger. The CDR3 covers 13 residues, taking in both the cysteine and the phenylalanine. The DNA shown is the 39-base CDR3, in frame from base 1. Here V drops 2 bases and J drops 5 bases, and the junction holds 2 bases not matched to any gene. The germline V gene (reference sequence) specifies LNHNV as CDR1 and YYDKDF as CDR2. The data were obtained in a study of T cell repertoires in cytomegalovirus infection (dated by TCRdb to the late 2010s). For context, the study as a whole: Recently identified HLA-C-restricted CMV epitopes, whose presentation resists viral immunomodulation, were targeted by peptide stimulations together with well-studied HLA-B-restricted epitopes. Donor HLA type was relevant to the analysis, as public TCR beta signatures indicated carriage of CMV infection together with the matching HLA type. The paper as a whole reports these results and caveats: The ex vivo response was dominated by HLA-C-restricted CMV-specific TCR beta clonotypes, which also provided the single most frequent clonotype in two of eight donors. In both this cohort and an independent cohort of 300 to 450 donors, the cumulative frequency of public TCR beta family members distinguished carriers of CMV infection plus the relevant HLA type.

Sequencing relied on an Illumina HiSeq 1500. TCRdb reanalyzed the raw reads on its own, using fastp at Q25 for trimming and MiXCR for clone calling, and kept in-frame beta chains. Each entry is one CDR3 protein sequence, shown with its most common DNA and genes. The sample table holds roughly 350,000 distinct CDR3 sequences, of which roughly a third were seen once. Roughly 14% of the sample goes to the ten largest clones. Taken with the paper, the label for treatment or condition translates to: in vitro stimulation with specific CMV peptide epitopes to enrich CMV-specific T cells. Sequences were derived from cultured PBMCs, sampled from culture after CMV antigen stimulation. The chain uses TRBV15 and TRBJ2-7, and TRBD1 matches 8 of the central bases. The TCR was taken from a human donor in good health (CMV status not recorded). Some clones in this sample may be carry-over from other donors' samples. The nucleotide sequence is given as TGTGCCACCAGCAGACAGGGGGCAAACGAGCAGTACTTC. This codes for CATSRQGANEQYF.